These 5 T cell receptor beta chains were all obtained from the same sample, sequenced in a study of blood T cell repertoires in COVID-19. Some clones are missing from TCRdb's copy, which holds only in-frame ones; the method was immunoSEQ multiplex PCR. This table has approximately 350,000 clones, 86% appearing once. Sequencing was performed on peripheral blood. These receptors originate from a woman aged 60 to 75 with COVID-19, enrolled during active disease.

The chain employs TRBV7-3 and TRBJ2-3, with 9 nucleotides matching TRBD1. Trimming at V came to 5 bases and at J to 3 bases, leaving 9 bases not matched to a gene. Germline assignment: CDR1 SGHTA and CDR2 FQGTGA. This CDR3 comprises 16 residues. CDR3 loop: CASSLQGARGTDTQYF. Written as DNA, the CDR3 is TGTGCCAGCAGCCTACAGGGGGCGCGTGGGACAGATACGCAGTATTTT.

The chain recombines TRBV5-1 with TRBJ1-6; 8 bases match TRBD1. Germline V gene lookup returns CDR1 SGHRS and CDR2 YFSETQ. Unmatched junction bases numbered 14, after V lost 0 bases and J lost 9 bases. CDR3 length equals 18 residues. CDR3 DNA sequence: TGCGCCAGCAGCTTGGCCACAGGGGGTCCGGATTTTAGTTCACCCCTCCACTTT. It specifies CASSLATGGPDFSSPLHF.

This clone was counted a single time. The CDR3 region is CASSQAGQQTQYF. CDR3 nucleotides: TGCGCCAGCAGCCAAGCAGGACAACAGACGCAGTATTTT. The genes are TRBV4-3 and TRBJ2-3, with a tentative D call TRBD1 (5 bases). Trimming cost V 1 base and J 9 bases, with 11 bases left between them. CDR1 LGHNA and CDR2 YSLEER come from the germline V gene. The CDR3 is 13 residues long.

The chain is built from TRBV27 and TRBJ1-4, with TRBD1 matching 7 bases. The CDR3 is made up of 14 amino acids. With V trimmed by 6 bases and J by 6 bases, 7 bases remained unmatched. The V gene's germline CDR1 is MNHEY and CDR2 SMNVEV (reference sequence). CDR3: CASRSQGTDEKLFF. CDR3 DNA: TGTGCCAGCAGGTCTCAAGGGACAGATGAAAAACTGTTTTTT.

V and J are TRBV2 and TRBJ2-1; TRBD2 might be the D (6 bases). V was cut by 6 bases and J by 5 bases, with 20 bases left in between. The germline CDR1 and CDR2 sequences are SNHLY and FYNNEI. This CDR3 has 16 residues. The DNA of the CDR3 is TGTGCCAGCAGGAGGCAGGCAGGGACTCCCCACAATGAGCAGTTCTTC. Translating it yields CASRRQAGTPHNEQFF.